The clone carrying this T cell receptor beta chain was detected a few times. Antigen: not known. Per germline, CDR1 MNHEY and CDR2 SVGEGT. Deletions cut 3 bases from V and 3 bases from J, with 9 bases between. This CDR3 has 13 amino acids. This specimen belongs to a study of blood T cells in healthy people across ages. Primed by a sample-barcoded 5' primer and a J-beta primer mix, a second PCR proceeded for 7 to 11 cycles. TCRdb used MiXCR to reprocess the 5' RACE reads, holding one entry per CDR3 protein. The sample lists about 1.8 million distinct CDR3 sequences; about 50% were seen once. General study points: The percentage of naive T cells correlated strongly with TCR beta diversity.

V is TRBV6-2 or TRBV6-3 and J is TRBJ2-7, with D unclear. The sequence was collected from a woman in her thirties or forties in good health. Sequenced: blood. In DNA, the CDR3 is TGTGCCAGCAGTTATCAGAGCCACTACGAGCAGTACTTC. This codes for CASSYQSHYEQYF.